This T cell receptor (beta chain) was recorded in a study of CD8 T cells in ankylosing spondylitis. Overall study findings and caveats: Prior work had noted some motif variants in reactive arthritis blood and synovial fluid.

Quantitative 5'-RACE was performed with molecular barcodes, and it yielded the TCR beta libraries. MiXCR was run by TCRdb on the 5' RACE reads, yielding one entry per CDR3 protein. The profile shows 200,000 to 250,000 distinct CDR3 sequences, over 9.5% of them singletons. Many counts were recorded for this clonotype. Its specificity is unknown. The clonotype was recovered from a male donor with ankylosing spondylitis or in good health (not recorded which). The sequencing sample was made of blood, either unsorted or a sorted T cell fraction (not recorded which).

Written as DNA, the CDR3 is TGCGCCAGCAGCTTGGGGGGACGGCCCGGGGACACCATATATTTT. The encoded protein is CASSLGGRPGDTIYF. The chain joins TRBV5-1 to TRBJ1-3; TRBD1 is a possible D gene (5 bases). Germline CDR1 is SGHRS and CDR2 is YFSETQ. This CDR3 has 15 residues. V was trimmed by 0 bases and J by 8 bases, leaving 15 bases between them. The whole variable domain, filled in from reference TRBV5-1 and TRBJ1-3, reads KAGVTQTPRYLIKTRGQQVTLSCSPISGHRSVSWYQQTPGQGLQFLFEYFSETQRNKGNFPGRFSGRQFSNSRSEMNVSTLELGDSALYLCASSLGGRPGDTIYFGEGSWLTVV.